What follows are 16 T cell receptor beta chains derived from one specimen sequenced in a study of cytomegalovirus exposure and HLA in healthy donors. Amplification used 60 Vbeta primers and 13 Jbeta primers. Profiling relied on immunoSEQ multiplex PCR, and the TCRdb table lists in-frame clones only, not all of them. Of some 150,000 clones listed, 82% were seen once; the top ten hold 5.5% to 8.5%. The sample comprised PBMCs. The receptors here all came from a woman in her fifties or sixties in good health and CMV-seropositive.

The V call is TRBV19, the J call TRBJ1-5; D gene uncertain. Trimming shortened V by 4 bases and J by 3 bases, and 19 bases separated the two germline ends. This CDR3 has 17 amino acids. Germline CDR1 LNHDA, CDR2 SQIVND (reference sequence). The DNA of the CDR3 is TGTGCCAGTAGTACCTTAACGTTCGAGGGAAACAATCAGCCCCAGCATTTT. It specifies CASSTLTFEGNNQPQHF.

The chain employs TRBV5-4 and TRBJ2-7; TRBD2 might be the D (6 bases). V was shortened by 1 base and J by 6 bases, with 17 bases between the two germline ends. Germline V gene data show CDR1 as SGHNT and CDR2 as YYREEE (reference sequence). CDR3 size: 15 residues. CDR3: CASSLSGGKGPEQYF. CDR3 sequence (DNA): TGTGCCAGCAGCTTGTCAGGCGGGAAGGGGCCCGAGCAGTACTTC. The full variable domain, rest sourced from reference TRBV5-4 and TRBJ2-7, is ETGVTQSPTHLIKTRGQQVTLRCSSQSGHNTVSWYQQALGQGPQFIFQYYREEENGRGNFPPRFSGLQFPNYSSELNVNALELDDSALYLCASSLSGGKGPEQYFGPGTRLTVT.

The chain employs TRBV5-6 and TRBJ2-3; the D is unclear. The CDR3 has 14 amino acids. Germline V gene lookup returns CDR1 SGHDT and CDR2 YYEEEE. V lost 0 bases, J lost 2 bases, and 7 bases lay in between. Written as DNA, the CDR3 is TGTGCCAGCAGCTTGGATACACACACAGATACGCAGTATTTT. It codes for CASSLDTHTDTQYF.

The chain couples TRBV7-9 to TRBJ2-5; 11 positions match TRBD2. The end of the DNA aligns better with TRBJ2-7, so the J call may be wrong. CDR1 is SEHNR and CDR2 is FQNEAQ in the germline V gene (reference sequence). The CDR3 spans 15 residues. The CDR3 reads CASSLAGLAVYEQYF. DNA of the CDR3: TGTGCCAGCAGCTTAGCGGGACTAGCGGTCTACGAGCAGTACTTC.

The rearrangement links TRBV5-6 to TRBJ1-1; weak D call: TRBD1 (6 bases). This CDR3 has 15 residues. CDR1 is SGHDT and CDR2 is YYEEEE in the germline V gene. V lost 5 bases and J 1 base, leaving 15 bases between the germline ends. CDR3 sequence reads: CASRKTLGQNTEAFF. DNA for the CDR3: TGTGCCAGCAGGAAGACCTTGGGACAGAACACTGAAGCTTTCTTT.

This sequence joins TRBV6-1 and TRBJ1-2; 7 nucleotides agree with TRBD1. The CDR3 is 15 amino acids. Trimming took 3 bases from V and 4 from J; bases not matched to a gene: 8. CDR1 is MNHNS, CDR2 SASEGT, per germline. In DNA form, the CDR3 reads TGTGCCAGCAGTGACCTGGGACAGCCCTTCTATGGCTACACCTTC. It translates to CASSDLGQPFYGYTF.

The rearrangement links TRBV6-1 to TRBJ2-7, with D unclear. Germline lookup yields CDR1 MNHNS and CDR2 SASEGT. The CDR3 length is 12 residues. With 7 bases removed from V and 4 bases from J, the gap between germline ends came to 11 bases. The CDR3 reads CASITERYEQYF. In DNA form, the CDR3 reads TGTGCCAGCATAACAGAAAGGTACGAGCAGTACTTC.

V usage is TRBV19 and J usage is TRBJ1-5; tentatively, D is TRBD1 (5 bases). V lost 8 bases, J lost 4 bases, and 9 bases lay in between. Germline CDR1 is LNHDA and CDR2 is SQIVND (reference sequence). This CDR3 is 12 amino acids long. DNA of the CDR3: TGTGCCAGTCAGGGTTATAATCAGCCCCAGCATTTT. Protein sequence: CASQGYNQPQHF.

The chain combines TRBV11-1 with TRBJ2-3; 11 positions agree with TRBD2. Trimming took 4 bases from V and 2 from J; bases not matched to a gene: 11. This CDR3 region has 18 residues. Germline V gene lookup returns CDR1 SGHAT and CDR2 FQDESV (reference sequence). CDR3 amino acids: CASSSPTTSGGYTDTQYF. The CDR3 bases are TGTGCCAGCAGCTCCCCAACTACTAGCGGGGGTTACACAGATACGCAGTATTTT.

This rearrangement joins TRBV29-1 to TRBJ2-3; D not resolved. Germline V gives CDR1 SQVTM, CDR2 ANQGSEA. V was cut by 7 bases and J by 5 bases, with 10 bases left in between. CDR3 length: 11 residues. In DNA, the CDR3 is TGCAGCGCTACCATCGGAGATACGCAGTATTTT. Protein: CSATIGDTQYF.

The chain uses TRBV5-8 and TRBJ1-6, with D unclear. This CDR3 comprises 14 residues. Germline lookup yields CDR1 SGHTS and CDR2 YDEGEE. Trimming took 2 bases from V and 7 from J, leaving 10 bases between them. The CDR3 region is CASSFRPGNSPLHF. DNA of the CDR3: TGTGCCAGCAGCTTTCGGCCGGGGAATTCACCCCTCCACTTT.

A single count supports this clone. V usage is TRBV5-5 and J usage is TRBJ1-5; D unresolved. The V end was cut by 0 bases, the J end by 2 bases, with 9 bases between. The CDR3 loop spans 15 amino acids. CDR1 and CDR2 (germline): SGHKS, YYEKEE (reference sequence). CDR3 sequence: CASSLDRHRNQPQHF. The CDR3 region has the DNA TGTGCCAGCAGCTTGGACAGACACCGCAATCAGCCCCAGCATTTT.

V and J are TRBV4-3 and TRBJ1-1; perhaps TRBD1 as D (5 bases). CDR1 is LGHNA and CDR2 is YSLEER in the germline V gene. V lost 2 bases and J lost 5, with 9 bases in between. The CDR3 has 13 amino acids. The DNA for the CDR3 is TGCGCCAGCAGCCAATACAGGAGTACTGAAGCTTTCTTT. Translated, it gives CASSQYRSTEAFF.

The chain couples TRBV5-4 to TRBJ2-1; 8 nucleotides line up with TRBD2. V gave up 4 bases and J gave up 8 bases; unmatched junction bases: 2. This CDR3 spans 12 amino acids. CDR1 and CDR2 from the germline V gene are SGHNT and YYREEE (reference sequence). The CDR3 region is CASSRGGDEQFF. The CDR3 DNA is TGTGCCAGCAGCCGGGGGGGTGATGAGCAGTTCTTC.

V gene TRBV5-4 combines with J gene TRBJ2-3; D uncertain. The CDR3 has 15 amino acids. Trimming removed 1 base from V and 1 base from J, with 10 bases in between. The germline V gene has CDR1 SGHNT and CDR2 YYREEE (reference sequence). CDR3 sequence (DNA): TGTGCCAGCAGCTTGCGAGAAACAGGCACAGATACGCAGTATTTT. As protein: CASSLRETGTDTQYF.

For the CDR3, the DNA is TGTGCCAGCTCCCCCGGGACAGGAAAGCCTAATGAAAAACTGTTTTTT. This gives the protein CASSPGTGKPNEKLFF. The rearrangement uses TRBV18 and TRBJ1-4, with TRBD1 matching over 8 bases. There are 16 residues in the CDR3. V lost 6 bases and J lost 3; bases outside the gene matches: 9. The V gene's germline CDR1 is KGHSH and CDR2 LQKENI.